This T cell receptor (beta chain) was retrieved from a study of blood T cell repertoires in COVID-19 (dated by TCRdb to 2019 to 2021). The study in broad terms: Collaborator samples came from the United States, Italy and Spain and covered acute and convalescent phases of COVID-19. The material from the prospective study consisted of cDNA or gDNA derived from T cells, B-cell-depleted T cells, or PBMCs. The dataset comprised deeply sampled blood TCRbeta repertoires from subjects exposed to, actively infected with, or recovered from COVID-19. The repertoires were made available in a free public database intended to serve as a resource for research on the immune response to SARS-CoV-2. The samples were drawn from the first 160 participants of the ongoing ImmuneRACE study and from some 1,300 subjects provided by 6 global collaborators. A de-identified subject ID, COVID-19 status, age in years and sex were almost always included in the sample metadata. HLA class I and class II types, where available, came from metadata supplied by the sample provider rather than from assay-based typing.

TCRbeta CDR3 regions were amplified from genomic DNA using the immunoSEQ Assay, a bias-controlled multiplex PCR. Per the authors' processing: The number of nucleated cells in each sample was estimated by amplification of reference gene primers within the assay. To quantify the absolute abundance of each unique TCRbeta CDR3 rearrangement, sequence reads were collapsed and filtered. For each sample, productive Simpson clonality was calculated by taking the square root of Simpson's diversity index across productive rearrangements. What TCRdb holds here is the immuneACCESS table cut down to in-frame rearrangements. Part of the clones is not present; checked against another copy, under half of the missing clones reflect an unresolved V gene, and the others are unexplained. V and J calls and clone size follow that table, whereas D and trimming were derived from the DNA. This sample holds about 150,000 clones; approximately 90% were observed only once. Approximately 6.6% of the sample lies in the top ten.

Regarding this clone: Its recognized antigen is unknown. Mismatch with germline at one junction end may stem from a read error.

In the prospective study, participants were about 18 to 90 years old, resided in fewer than 25 geographic areas of the United States, and were enrolled through a virtual design. In the prospective study, cohorts were assigned on the basis of participant-reported clinical history obtained from a screening survey and a study questionnaire. Recovered participants in ImmuneRACE Cohort 3 were defined as having two consecutive negative NP/OP PCR tests, clearance from a healthcare professional, or resolution of symptoms. In the prospective study, mobile phlebotomists collected whole blood, serum and a nasopharyngeal or oropharyngeal swab from each participant. Over a roughly 2-month period, participants in the prospective study had the option of providing additional blood draws and questionnaires. Prospective study blood samples were shipped either frozen or at room temperature before DNA extraction.

The CDR3 contains 13 residues, cysteine and phenylalanine counted. Solely the CDR3 DNA is kept, with 39 bases framed from the first base. Study-level results and caveats: The quantity of clinical and demographic metadata differed by source and by participant and was supplied without curation.

Sequenced: PBMCs or T cells enriched from blood (not recorded which). Recombination linked TRBV6-7 to TRBJ2-7; 9 central bases correspond to TRBD1. TRBV6-7 is marked as an open reading frame, function uncertain. This clonotype originated in a woman aged 50 to 65 who had recovered from COVID-19. Here the CDR3 is given as CASSYRIQGAPCF. The DNA is TGTGCCAGCAGTTACCGAATACAGGGGGCGCCGTGTTTC.